Each of the 11 T cell receptor beta chains below was sequenced from the same sample in a study of T cells in Graves' hyperthyroidism and ophthalmopathy. Amplification of TCR beta CDR3 regions was performed using RNA transcripts as template. HTBI primers were employed in a first-round RT-PCR of the TCR CDR3. Using its own MiXCR run on the multiplex PCR reads, TCRdb lists one record per CDR3 protein. The sample holds about 110,000 distinct CDR3 sequences, 15% to 20% seen once. Sequencing input: blood. The origin of the receptors is a woman between 50 and 59 years old with Graves' hyperthyroidism.

This clonotype was seen repeatedly, ten times or more. The rearrangement joins TRBV28 to TRBJ1-2, with 7 bases fitting TRBD1. Germline CDR1 MDHEN, CDR2 SYDVKM. Unmatched junction bases numbered 8, after V lost 3 bases and J lost 4 bases. This CDR3 spans 15 amino acids. The CDR3 loop is CASSFGDREIYGYTF. The DNA of the CDR3 is TGTGCCAGCAGTTTCGGGGACAGAGAAATCTATGGCTACACCTTC.

This clonotype has at least ten counts. The chain combines TRBV3-1 with TRBJ2-1; 12 positions agree with TRBD2. CDR3 length: 17 amino acids. Germline V gene lookup returns CDR1 LGHDT and CDR2 YNNKEL (reference sequence). After removal of 0 bases from V and 3 bases from J, the junction contained 3 bases not matched to a gene. For the CDR3, the DNA is TGTGCCAGCAGCCAAGAGCAGACTAGCGGGAGCTACAATGAGCAGTTCTTC. Residues: CASSQEQTSGSYNEQFF.

The gene calls are TRBV15 and TRBJ2-1; D gene uncertain. Trimming stripped 1 base from V and 12 bases from J, with 13 bases between. In germline, CDR1 is LNHNV, CDR2 YYDKDF (reference sequence). CDR3 length equals 13 residues. CDR3 nucleotide sequence: TGTGCCACCAGCAGAGTTACAGCTGCTGGGCAGTTCTTC. It encodes CATSRVTAAGQFF.

The chain couples TRBV28 to TRBJ1-1; D remains unclear. The CDR3 runs 11 residues. Germline lookup yields CDR1 MDHEN and CDR2 SYDVKM. Deletions cut 3 bases from V and 8 bases from J, with 7 bases between. CDR3 DNA sequence: TGTGCCAGCAGTTTGCAATGGGAAGCTTTCTTT. Its protein is CASSLQWEAFF.

This clonotype occurred many times. This chain links TRBV20-1 with TRBJ2-1, with 14 bases matching TRBD2. The V gene end was trimmed by 5 bases and the J gene end by 5 bases; junction bases not matched to a gene: 5. The CDR3 runs 15 residues. The V gene's germline CDR1 is DFQATT and CDR2 SNEGSKA (reference sequence). CDR3 amino acids: CSAQAGLAGDNEQFF. CDR3 nucleotides: TGCAGTGCTCAAGCGGGACTAGCGGGGGACAATGAGCAGTTCTTC.

This clonotype was seen at least ten times. The rearrangement uses TRBV7-8 and TRBJ2-5; maybe TRBD2 (6 bases). V gave up 5 bases and J gave up 7 bases, with 23 bases separating them. From germline, CDR1 is SGHVS and CDR2 FQNEAQ. The CDR3 extends over 16 amino acids. Here the CDR3 reads CASSHPRGGRRGTQYF. DNA of the CDR3: TGTGCCAGCAGCCACCCCCGGGGAGGCCGCCGGGGGACCCAGTACTTC.

This clonotype was recorded at least ten times. This chain's CDR3 is CSARDPPGRTGSEAFF. CDR3 in DNA: TGCAGTGCTAGAGATCCCCCCGGACGGACAGGGTCTGAAGCTTTCTTT. The chain has TRBV20-1 and TRBJ1-1; 8 nucleotides align to TRBD1. V trimming: 0 bases; J trimming: 6 bases; junction bases outside the gene matches: 12. The CDR3 runs 16 residues. In germline, CDR1 is DFQATT, CDR2 SNEGSKA (reference sequence).

There are many counts of this clonotype. The rearrangement joins TRBV18 to TRBJ2-1; tentative D call: TRBD1 (6 bases). Trimming removed 3 bases at V and 8 bases at J, with 17 bases between. The CDR3 totals 15 residues. Germline V gene sequence: CDR1 KGHSH, CDR2 LQKENI. CDR3 sequence reads: CASSPIGQTPYEQFF. CDR3 DNA: TGTGCCAGCTCACCCATTGGACAGACCCCCTATGAGCAGTTCTTC.

The sample holds many counts of this clonotype. The V and J genes are TRBV19 and TRBJ1-5; TRBD1 aligns across 12 bases. Germline V CDR1 and CDR2: LNHDA, SQIVND (reference sequence). With V trimmed by 4 bases and J by 7 bases, 17 bases remained unmatched. The CDR3 is 19 residues long. The CDR3: CASSTSPGQGASYLQPQHF. CDR3 nucleotides: TGTGCCAGTAGTACCTCGCCGGGACAGGGGGCTTCATATCTCCAGCCCCAGCATTTT.

In this sample, this clonotype turned up a few times. The chain uses TRBV27 and TRBJ2-3, with D possibly TRBD2 on 5 matching bases. Germline CDR1 MNHEY, CDR2 SMNVEV (reference sequence). V lost 8 bases, J lost 5 bases, and 26 bases lay in between. The CDR3 sequence is 17 residues long. In DNA form, the CDR3 reads TGTGCCAGCCGGTGGAGTGGGCTGGACGGGGAGCTAGATACGCAGTATTTT. Amino acid sequence: CASRWSGLDGELDTQYF.

This clonotype was observed many times. J is TRBJ1-6 and V is TRBV6-1; TRBD1 might be the D (5 bases). The CDR3 loop spans 16 amino acids. Germline CDR1 reads MNHNS; CDR2 reads SASEGT. V lost 6 bases and J 0 bases, leaving 12 bases between the germline ends. The CDR3 loop reads CASRSSGSSYNSPLHF. The CDR3 DNA follows: TGTGCCAGCAGATCTTCAGGGAGCTCCTATAATTCACCCCTCCACTTT.